Below, 7 T cell receptor beta chains from the same sample are listed, as sequenced in a study of blood T cell repertoires in COVID-19. Only in-frame clones appear in the TCRdb table, and some are missing; sequencing was by immunoSEQ multiplex PCR. There are around 370,000 clones in the sample; 75% to 90% occur only once, and around 6% lies in the top ten. Sequenced material: peripheral blood. The receptors derive from a woman in her fifties or sixties with COVID-19, enrolled during active disease.

This clone was detected only a few times. V gene TRBV21-1 combines with J gene TRBJ2-7; TRBD1, the D gene given by the table, was not confirmed from the DNA. TRBV21-1 is a pseudogene segment. The CDR3 covers 16 residues. CDR3 DNA: TGTGCCAGCAGCAAAACGAAAATTCAGGCTACCTACGAGCAGTACTTC. Protein product: CASSKTKIQATYEQYF.

The V call is TRBV5-1, the J call TRBJ2-3, with TRBD2 as a possible D gene (6 bases). Germline CDR1 SGHRS, CDR2 YFSETQ. The CDR3 extends over 15 amino acids. Between the trimmed V and J ends, which lost 2 bases and 2 bases, there was a span of 12 bases. CDR3 DNA sequence: TGCGCCAGCAGCTTCGGCGGGGATTTCACAGATACGCAGTATTTT. It codes for CASSFGGDFTDTQYF.

This chain joins TRBV9 and TRBJ2-1; 9 nucleotides line up with TRBD1. The CDR3 is made up of 17 amino acids. V lost 3 bases and J lost 8; bases outside the gene matches: 15. Germline assignment: CDR1 SGDLS and CDR2 YYNGEE. The CDR3 DNA reads TGTGCCAGCAGCGCTTGGATCGCGGGACAGGGTGGATATGAGCAGTTCTTC. Its protein is CASSAWIAGQGGYEQFF.

The gene calls are TRBV6-5 and TRBJ2-5, with D possibly being TRBD2 (5 bases). In germline, CDR1 is MNHEY, CDR2 SVGAGI. CDR3 length equals 14 residues. Trimming removed 7 bases from V and 5 bases from J, with 17 bases in between. In nucleotides, the CDR3 is TGTGCCAGCAATTTAGACACCTCGGGGGAGACCCAGTACTTC. Encoded protein: CASNLDTSGETQYF.

The rearrangement uses TRBV7-6 and TRBJ1-4, with 9 bases that match TRBD1. The germline gives CDR1 SGHVS, CDR2 FNYEAQ. The CDR3 totals 16 residues. Unmatched junction bases numbered 8, after V lost 1 base and J lost 8 bases. CDR3 sequence: CASSLVGTGLNEKLFF. The DNA of the CDR3 is TGTGCCAGCAGCTTAGTGGGGACAGGGCTAAACGAAAAACTGTTTTTT.

The CDR3, as DNA: TGCGCCAGCAGCCAAGATATATCAGCGACTAGCACAGATACGCAGTATTTT. Amino acids: CASSQDISATSTDTQYF. V usage is TRBV4-3 and J usage is TRBJ2-3; D gene uncertain. The CDR3 extends over 17 amino acids. Between the trimmed V and J ends, which lost 0 bases and 0 bases, there was a span of 13 bases. Germline-derived CDR1 and CDR2 are LGHNA and YSLEER.

The CDR3 protein is CASSYFSGGGQETQYF. The CDR3 nucleotides are TGTGCCAGCAGCTATTTCTCCGGGGGAGGCCAAGAGACCCAGTACTTC. V usage is TRBV14 and J usage is TRBJ2-5; a weak D match, TRBD2 (6 bases). The CDR3 consists of 16 residues. Trimming took off 5 bases at V and 1 base at J, with 17 bases between the two ends. In germline, CDR1 is SGHDN, CDR2 FVKESK.